This T cell receptor beta chain was sequenced during a study of blood T cell repertoires in COVID-19 (dated by TCRdb to between 2020 and 2021). As for the study more broadly: Collaborator samples came from the United States, Italy and Spain and covered acute and convalescent phases of COVID-19. The prospective study material was composed of cDNA or gDNA derived from T cells, B-cell-depleted T cells, or PBMCs. Subjects who had been exposed to COVID-19, were actively infected with it, or had recovered from it provided the deeply sampled blood TCRbeta repertoires that made up the dataset. A freely available public database, intended as a resource for researchers studying the immune response to SARS-CoV-2, is where the repertoires were released. Samples came from the ongoing ImmuneRACE study (first 160 participants) plus 1,254 subjects from 6 global collaborators. Sample metadata almost always included a de-identified subject ID, COVID-19 status, age in years and sex. HLA class I and class II types, where available, came from metadata supplied by the sample provider rather than from assay-based typing. General study outcomes and caveats: How much clinical and demographic metadata was included differed by source and by participant, and the metadata was provided uncurated.

This clone occurred a few times. Its antigen remains undetermined. There are no base qualities to consult, and no much larger clone falls within one base. In the same sample, other DNA sequences code for this CDR3. The germline ends are 7 bases apart after V is trimmed by 6 bases and J by 3 bases. The CDR3 runs 11 amino acids, cysteine and phenylalanine included. Just the 33-base CDR3 DNA is kept, in frame starting at base 1. As encoded in the germline V gene (reference sequence), CDR1 is DFQATT while CDR2 is SNEGSKA. Whole blood was collected in K2EDTA tubes by collaborating institutions according to the institutions' own protocols. For TCRbeta analysis, collaborators shipped samples in one of three forms: frozen whole blood, isolated PBMCs, or DNA extracted from either of those sample types. The immunoSEQ Assay, a bias-controlled multiplex PCR, was used to amplify TCRbeta CDR3 regions from genomic DNA. The authors' analysis ran thus. Within the assay, amplification of reference gene primers was used to estimate how many nucleated cells each sample contained. To quantify the absolute abundance of each unique TCRbeta CDR3 rearrangement, sequence reads were collapsed and filtered. For each sample, productive Simpson clonality was calculated by taking the square root of Simpson's diversity index across productive rearrangements. TCRdb's version of the immuneACCESS table is confined to in-frame rearrangements and falls short of the full clone set. An unresolved V gene accounts for under half of the shortfall where checked; the remainder is of unknown origin. V, J and clone size were drawn from that table, and D and trimming were deduced from the DNA. Counted in this sample were some 150,000 clones; 75% to 90% of them appeared once. Approximately 4.6% of the sample comes from the top ten.

The clonotype was recovered from a human donor in a cohort sampled during active COVID-19. The material sequenced was peripheral blood. The chain is encoded by TRBV20-1 joined to TRBJ2-3; matching of 5 bases hints at TRBD2 as the D gene. The nucleotides read TGCAGTGCGGGGAGAACAGATACGCAGTATTTT. The translation is CSAGRTDTQYF.